One T cell receptor beta chain is described in this entry. The antigen remains unidentified. This sample was included in a study of T cell responses to AZD1222 COVID-19 vaccine. Whole-study results and caveats: In the spike-specific TCR repertoire, nearly half reportedly target unmutated variant regions.

Sequenced by immunoSEQ multiplex PCR; TCRdb stores in-frame clones only, minus some. Of 130,000 to 150,000 clones listed, around 83% were seen once; the top ten hold over 4%. Trimming pared 0 bases from V and 4 bases from J, leaving 8 bases between. This CDR3 is built from 14 residues. Germline values: CDR1 SGHRS, CDR2 YFSETQ. The sequencing here drew on peripheral blood, taken on day 0 of MenACWY control vaccination. The receptor was isolated from an adult in good health. The gene calls are TRBV5-1 and TRBJ2-1; D might be TRBD1 (6 bases). In DNA, the CDR3 is TGCGCCAGCAGCTTGGGGACAGCTTACAATGAGCAGTTCTTC. This translates into CASSLGTAYNEQFF.